This T cell receptor (beta chain) was sequenced in a study of cytomegalovirus exposure and HLA in healthy donors. Of note for this clone: Its matching antigen is unknown.

The study ran its PCR with 60 Vbeta and 13 Jbeta primers. This table comes from immunoSEQ multiplex PCR, and its TCRdb copy is limited to in-frame clones, with some not included. The top ten hold 3.5% to 5% of the sample, which has around 65,000 clones, around four fifths seen once. Study observations and caveats: Analyses of presence/absence relied on an assumption of roughly uniform sequencing depth across donors. TCR beta V segments were, for the most part, productive about 87% or about 30% of the time in an earlier analysis.

What was sequenced was PBMCs. The receptor comes from a woman aged 25 to 39 in good health and CMV-seronegative.

The DNA of the CDR3 is TGTGCCAGCAGTGAGACAGGGGACAACAATCAGCCCCAGCATTTT. Translated, it gives CASSETGDNNQPQHF. The chain couples TRBV9 to TRBJ1-5, with 8 bases matching TRBD1. The CDR3 runs 15 residues. J was trimmed by 3 bases and V by 5 bases; bases with no gene match: 7. Germline V gene sequence: CDR1 SGDLS, CDR2 YYNGEE.